The T cell receptor beta chain described here comes from a study of post-analysis software for immune sequencing data. The study's findings and limits: Controls showed lower frequencies than patients for roughly 5 TRBV segments, and TRBV5-6, TRBV5-1 and TRBV20-1 were among these.

Turning to this clonotype: Its target is not known.

Presence of unique molecular identifiers characterized the TCR beta cDNA libraries. From roughly 1 to 10 million T cells, 400,000 to 500,000 cDNA molecules were obtained. One entry per CDR3 protein results from TCRdb running MiXCR on the PCR reads. Of about 460,000 distinct CDR3 sequences in the sample, around 40% are singletons; the top ten hold 9% to 13%. This CDR3 has 19 residues. V lost 5 bases to trimming and J lost 0 bases; unmatched junction nucleotides: 13. Germline V gene data show CDR1 as SEHNR and CDR2 as FQNEAQ (reference sequence). Specimen: blood. The chain recombines TRBV7-9 with TRBJ2-3, with TRBD2 matching 11 bases. This TCR came from a girl aged 10 to 17 with multiple sclerosis. This CDR3 is CASSHIVGTSGTSTDTQYF. In DNA, the CDR3 is TGTGCCAGCAGCCATATAGTGGGGACTAGCGGAACTAGCACAGATACGCAGTATTTT. Filled out from reference TRBV7-9 and TRBJ2-3, the complete variable domain reads DTGVSQNPRHKITKRGQNVTFRCDPISEHNRLYWYRQTLGQGPEFLTYFQNEAQLEKSRLLSDRFSAERPKGSFSTLEIQRTEQGDSAMYLCASSHIVGTSGTSTDTQYFGPGTRLTVL.